This TCR delta chain was documented in a study of gamma-delta chains in newborns, infants, children. Study details: Polyclonal expansion of innate γδ T cells after birth follows microbial exposure.

This clone is medium-sized. TCRdb reanalysed the reads with CATT. The repertoire includes about 6,900 delta-chain clones, 10% to 12% of them detected once, and approximately 7.1% sits in the top ten. This CDR3 comprises 18 residues. Unmatched junction bases numbered 16, after V lost 0 bases and J lost 4 bases. CDR1 and CDR2 from the germline V gene are GEAIGNYY and EKD. The J gene is TRDJ1, the V gene TRDV2; TRDD3 aligns across 7 bases. Sequences were obtained from blood. The TCR originated in a child who was a newborn, infant or young child, either healthy, febrile or measles-vaccinated (not recorded which). In DNA form, the CDR3 reads TGTGCCTGTGACACCGCAGCTACCCGGGGGATCCCTGGCGATAAACTCATCTTT. This translates into CACDTAATRGIPGDKLIF.